Below, 11 T cell receptor beta chains from the same sample are listed, as sequenced in a study of blood T cell repertoires in COVID-19. The method was immunoSEQ multiplex PCR; TCRdb's version includes in-frame clones alone and lacks a portion of them. This table holds 300,000 to 350,000 clones, approximately 86% found once. The sample consisted of peripheral blood. These receptors were taken from a man younger than 30 with active or convalescent COVID-19.

The rearrangement joins TRBV7-8 to TRBJ1-4; D is possibly TRBD1 (5 bases). The CDR3 length is 14 residues. CDR1 SGHVS and CDR2 FQNEAQ come from the germline V gene. The V gene lost 1 base and the J gene lost 8 bases, with 11 bases spanning the gap. CDR3 DNA: TGTGCCAGCAGCTTAGTTACAGGCGGAGAAAAACTGTTTTTT. Translated, it gives CASSLVTGGEKLFF.

The gene calls are TRBV2 and TRBJ2-7, with D tentatively TRBD2 (5 bases). The CDR3 spans 12 residues. Germline V gene lookup returns CDR1 SNHLY and CDR2 FYNNEI. Trimming shortened V by 9 bases and J by 2 bases, and 11 bases separated the two germline ends. The CDR3 loop is CASVGVTYEQYF. The CDR3 region has the DNA TGTGCCAGTGTCGGGGTTACCTACGAGCAGTACTTC.

The chain recombines TRBV27 with TRBJ2-1; 12 bases match TRBD2. Per the germline V gene, CDR1 is MNHEY and CDR2 is SMNVEV (reference sequence). Germline trimming cut 4 bases from V and 4 bases from J; bases unmatched to any gene: 8. The CDR3 runs to 17 residues. The CDR3 loop is CASSSLRGLAGYNEQFF. The CDR3 nucleotides read TGTGCCAGCAGTTCCCTCCGCGGACTAGCGGGGTACAATGAGCAGTTCTTC.

This chain links TRBV23-1 with TRBJ1-6; TRBD1 matches 7 bases. TRBV23-1 qualifies as an ORF whose function is uncertain. The CDR3 totals 17 residues. The V and J ends lost 3 bases and 2 bases, in that order; junction bases with no gene match: 7. CDR3: CASSHPRTGTYNSPLHF. CDR3 DNA sequence: TGCGCCAGCAGTCACCCTAGGACAGGAACCTATAATTCACCCCTCCACTTT.

The chain is built from TRBV9 and TRBJ1-1; D not certain. V lost 3 bases, J lost 5 bases, and 14 bases lay in between. The CDR3 is made up of 14 amino acids. Germline-derived CDR1 and CDR2 are SGDLS and YYNGEE. The CDR3 nucleotides are TGTGCCAGCAGCGAGAGATGGGGAGGGACTGAAGCTTTCTTT. Translating it yields CASSERWGGTEAFF.

V gene TRBV6-5 combines with J gene TRBJ2-1, with TRBD1 matching over 8 bases. J gave up 4 bases and V 7 bases, and 9 bases lay outside the gene matches. Germline V gives CDR1 MNHEY, CDR2 SVGAGI. The CDR3 spans 15 residues. CDR3 DNA: TGTGCCAGCACCCACGACAGGGGTAATTACAATGAGCAGTTCTTC. The encoded protein is CASTHDRGNYNEQFF.

The CDR3: CASSSSEGPLINEQFF. CDR3 in DNA: TGTGCCAGTTCGAGTAGTGAGGGCCCCCTAATAAATGAGCAGTTCTTC. V and J are TRBV19 and TRBJ2-1; a weak D match, TRBD2 (5 bases). The CDR3 extends over 16 amino acids. V dropped 8 bases and J dropped 7 bases, with 24 bases sitting between them. Looked up from germline, CDR1 is LNHDA and CDR2 is SQIVND (reference sequence).

This clone appeared once. This chain links TRBV24-1 with TRBJ1-2, with D maybe TRBD1 (5 bases). The V gene lost 2 bases and the J gene lost 0 bases, with 15 bases spanning the gap. Germline values: CDR1 KGHDR, CDR2 SFDVKD. The CDR3 contains 17 residues. CDR3 region: CATSDSGDSNPNYGYTF. The CDR3 nucleotides read TGTGCCACCAGTGATTCCGGCGACAGTAACCCTAACTATGGCTACACCTTC.

A single count supports this clone. As DNA, the CDR3 is TGTGCCAGCAGCCAATTTCGATGGGGACAAGTTAATGAAAAACTGTTTTTT. This gives the protein CASSQFRWGQVNEKLFF. The V and J genes are TRBV4-2 and TRBJ1-4; weak D call: TRBD1 (6 bases). The CDR3 length is 17 residues. The V and J ends lost 2 bases and 4 bases respectively, with 17 bases between them. The V gene's germline CDR1 is LGHNA and CDR2 YNFKEQ.

The rearrangement links TRBV7-2 to TRBJ1-2; D might be TRBD1 (5 bases). The CDR3 sequence is 13 residues long. Germline V lookup: CDR1 SGHTA, CDR2 FQGNSA. V was shortened by 5 bases and J by 2 bases, with 9 bases between the two germline ends. The CDR3 region has the DNA TGTGCCAGCAGCCCGGACAAGAACTATGGCTACACCTTC. Amino acids: CASSPDKNYGYTF.

The rearrangement uses TRBV6-5 and TRBJ2-7; D uncertain. This CDR3 has 10 amino acids. Germline V lookup: CDR1 MNHEY, CDR2 SVGAGI. V lost 6 bases and J lost 6, with 6 bases in between. CDR3 sequence: CASSLSEQYF. Written as DNA, the CDR3 is TGTGCCAGCAGCCTCAGCGAGCAGTACTTC.